What follows are 26 T cell receptor beta chains derived from one specimen sequenced in a study of blood T cell repertoires in COVID-19. TCRdb's copy holds only in-frame clones and misses some; the assay was immunoSEQ multiplex PCR. The sample shows hundreds of thousands of clones, around 84% of them seen only once. Sequencing was done on a sample of peripheral blood. These receptors originate from a woman of 80 years or more with active or convalescent COVID-19.

The V gene is TRBV18, the J gene TRBJ1-3; 7 nucleotides line up with TRBD1. V was clipped by 3 bases and J by 2 bases; unmatched bases: 1. This CDR3 spans 14 amino acids. CDR1 and CDR2 from the germline V gene are KGHSH and LQKENI. CDR3 amino acids: CASSPDRPGNTIYF. The CDR3 DNA reads TGTGCCAGCTCACCGGACAGGCCTGGAAACACCATATATTTT.

The chain uses TRBV7-2 and TRBJ2-1; D perhaps matches TRBD2 (6 bases). Trimming shortened V by 4 bases and J by 6 bases, and 10 bases separated the two germline ends. Germline V lookup: CDR1 SGHTA, CDR2 FQGNSA. CDR3 length equals 13 residues. This CDR3 is CASSSPGSNEQFF. Here the CDR3 DNA reads TGTGCCAGCAGCTCCCCCGGGAGCAATGAGCAGTTCTTC. Using reference TRBV7-2 and TRBJ2-1 for the parts outside the CDR3, the full variable domain is GAGVSQSPSNKVTEKGKDVELRCDPISGHTALYWYRQSLGQGLEFLIYFQGNSAPDKSGLPSDRFSAERTGGSVSTLTIQRTQQEDSAVYLCASSSPGSNEQFFGPGTRLTVL.

V is TRBV11-3 and J is TRBJ1-4; D remains unclear. The CDR3 has 16 residues. Germline CDR1 and CDR2: SGHNT and YENEEA. Trimming pared 3 bases from V and 5 bases from J, leaving 16 bases between. The CDR3 DNA reads TGTGCCAGCAGCTTCCCCGGACTTGCCTCGAATGAAAAACTGTTTTTT. Amino acid sequence: CASSFPGLASNEKLFF.

This clone came up once. The chain employs TRBV27 and TRBJ2-1, with 9 positions matching TRBD2. The trim removed 0 bases at V and 1 base at J, leaving 4 bases unmatched. The CDR3 consists of 17 residues. Germline values: CDR1 MNHEY, CDR2 SMNVEV (reference sequence). CDR3: CASSLSLAGVSYNEQFF. The CDR3 DNA reads TGTGCCAGCAGTTTATCGTTAGCGGGAGTATCCTACAATGAGCAGTTCTTC.

V and J are TRBV4-2 and TRBJ2-7, with D unclear. CDR1 and CDR2 from the germline V gene are LGHNA and YNFKEQ. Trimming stripped 1 base from V and 6 bases from J, with 10 bases between. There are 13 residues in the CDR3. As DNA, the CDR3 is TGTGCCAGCAGCCAAGTAGTCCAACGCGAGCAGTACTTC. Protein: CASSQVVQREQYF.

The V and J genes are TRBV25-1 and TRBJ2-3, with D possibly matching TRBD1 (6 bases). CDR3 length equals 15 residues. Germline CDR1 MGHDK, CDR2 SYGVNS. Trimming left V 4 bases short and J 2 bases short, with 13 bases between. The CDR3 region has the DNA TGTGCCAGCAGTGCCCCGACAGGTTACACAGATACGCAGTATTTT. This translates into CASSAPTGYTDTQYF.

The V gene is TRBV15, the J gene TRBJ1-1; the D gene is possibly TRBD1 (5 bases). V shed 5 bases and J shed 3 bases, with 10 bases lying between them. The CDR3 consists of 13 residues. Germline V gene sequence: CDR1 LNHNV, CDR2 YYDKDF (reference sequence). The CDR3 loop reads CATSQRGDTEAFF. CDR3 in DNA: TGTGCCACCAGCCAACGGGGGGACACTGAAGCTTTCTTT.

This chain joins TRBV15 and TRBJ1-1; D may be TRBD1 (6 bases). V lost 0 bases, J lost 4 bases, and 12 bases lay in between. Germline CDR1 and CDR2: LNHNV and YYDKDF (reference sequence). The CDR3 has 15 amino acids. Here the CDR3 reads CATSRDGQGRTEAFF. The CDR3 DNA reads as TGTGCCACCAGCAGAGATGGGCAGGGGCGCACTGAAGCTTTCTTT. Full variable domain (missing parts from reference TRBV15 and TRBJ1-1): DAMVIQNPRYQVTQFGKPVTLSCSQTLNHNVMYWYQQKSSQAPKLLFHYYDKDFNNEADTPDNFQSRRPNTSFCFLDIRSPGLGDTAMYLCATSRDGQGRTEAFFGQGTRLTVV.

J is TRBJ1-1 and V is TRBV28; the match to TRBD1 covers 10 bases. CDR3 length: 12 residues. The V gene end was trimmed by 6 bases and the J gene end by 11 bases; junction bases not matched to a gene: 6. CDR1 MDHEN and CDR2 SYDVKM come from the germline V gene. CDR3 in amino acids: CASRRPGQGAFF. CDR3 coding DNA: TGTGCCAGCAGACGACCGGGACAGGGGGCTTTCTTT.

The rearrangement links TRBV7-9 to TRBJ1-4; 11 bases line up with TRBD1. Trimming took 3 bases from V and 7 from J; bases not matched to a gene: 7. CDR1 is SEHNR, CDR2 FQNEAQ, per germline (reference sequence). The CDR3 runs to 16 residues. CDR3 sequence reads: CASSFRTGGKGEKLFF. For the CDR3, the DNA is TGTGCCAGCAGCTTCCGGACAGGGGGCAAGGGTGAAAAACTGTTTTTT.

The V call is TRBV6-5, the J call TRBJ1-3, with TRBD1 as a possible D gene (5 bases). V was shortened by 0 bases and J by 4 bases, with 13 bases between the two germline ends. CDR3 length: 16 amino acids. CDR1 MNHEY and CDR2 SVGAGI come from the germline V gene. CDR3 protein: CASSYSIRGSGNTIYF. CDR3 DNA sequence: TGTGCCAGCAGTTACTCGATAAGGGGCTCAGGAAACACCATATATTTT.

The genes are TRBV4-2 and TRBJ1-3; 12 bases align to TRBD1. The CDR3 has 16 amino acids. Per the germline V gene, CDR1 is LGHNA and CDR2 is YNFKEQ. V was pared by 4 bases and J by 2 bases, with 3 bases of the junction left unmatched. This CDR3 reads CASSPGQGAAGNTIYF. The CDR3 DNA follows: TGTGCCAGCAGCCCGGGACAGGGGGCAGCTGGAAACACCATATATTTT.

The chain joins TRBV5-5 to TRBJ2-7; maybe TRBD2 (6 bases). Germline V gene sequence: CDR1 SGHKS, CDR2 YYEKEE (reference sequence). The CDR3 is made up of 16 amino acids. Deletions cut 6 bases from V and 0 bases from J, with 19 bases between. CDR3: CASTGDAGRSSYEQYF. As DNA, the CDR3 is TGTGCCAGCACCGGCGACGCGGGGCGAAGCTCCTACGAGCAGTACTTC.

The CDR3 DNA is TGTGCCAGCAGCTCGGCGAGACAGGGGGCCTATGGCTACACCTTC. It codes for CASSSARQGAYGYTF. The chain couples TRBV5-6 to TRBJ1-2; 10 bases fit TRBD1. After removal of 3 bases from V and 4 bases from J, the junction contained 6 bases not matched to a gene. Per germline, CDR1 SGHDT and CDR2 YYEEEE. The CDR3 loop spans 15 amino acids.

In its sample, this clone was seen a few times. This sequence joins TRBV5-1 and TRBJ2-3, with TRBD2 as a possible D gene (6 bases). Trimming removed 4 bases from V and 5 bases from J, with 20 bases in between. The CDR3 totals 16 residues. The germline V gene has CDR1 SGHRS and CDR2 YFSETQ. The chain's CDR3 is CASSVVAEPRGDTQYF. CDR3 DNA: TGCGCCAGCAGCGTAGTAGCGGAACCCCGGGGAGATACGCAGTATTTT. Full variable domain (remainder filled in from reference TRBV5-1 and TRBJ2-3): KAGVTQTPRYLIKTRGQQVTLSCSPISGHRSVSWYQQTPGQGLQFLFEYFSETQRNKGNFPGRFSGRQFSNSRSEMNVSTLELGDSALYLCASSVVAEPRGDTQYFGPGTRLTVL.

The V call is TRBV11-2, the J call TRBJ2-1; D is possibly TRBD2 (5 bases). Trimming took off 3 bases at V and 0 bases at J, with 12 bases between the two ends. There are 16 residues in the CDR3. Germline V gene data show CDR1 as SGHAT and CDR2 as FQNNGV. This chain's CDR3 is CASSLRTSSSYNEQFF. The CDR3 DNA reads as TGTGCCAGCAGCTTGAGGACTTCGAGCTCCTACAATGAGCAGTTCTTC.

The chain is built from TRBV2 and TRBJ2-7; TRBD1 might be the D (7 bases). The germline V and J ends were trimmed by 6 bases and 3 bases, with 15 bases remaining between them. CDR1 is SNHLY and CDR2 is FYNNEI in the germline V gene. The CDR3 covers 14 residues. CDR3 nucleotides: TGTGCCAGCAGACTCAGGGGGACTCACTACGAGCAGTACTTC. This gives the protein CASRLRGTHYEQYF.

V is TRBV5-1 and J is TRBJ2-3; D unresolved. V was cut by 2 bases and J by 4 bases, with 8 bases left in between. Germline lookup yields CDR1 SGHRS and CDR2 YFSETQ. This CDR3 comprises 13 residues. CDR3 sequence reads: CASSFPQADTQYF. For the CDR3, the DNA is TGCGCCAGCAGCTTCCCCCAGGCAGATACGCAGTATTTT.

This clone was observed a handful of times. This chain connects TRBV12-3 or TRBV12-4 to TRBJ2-3, with D unclear. This CDR3 has 13 amino acids. Trimming took off 1 base at V and 5 bases at J, with 7 bases between the two ends. CDR3 region: CASSLGAKDTQYF. In DNA form, the CDR3 reads TGTGCCAGCAGTTTAGGGGCTAAAGATACGCAGTATTTT.

This clone was counted a few times. V is TRBV5-1 and J is TRBJ2-6; 8 bases align to TRBD1. V lost 3 bases to trimming and J lost 0 bases; unmatched junction nucleotides: 8. Germline V CDR1 and CDR2: SGHRS, YFSETQ. This CDR3 is 18 amino acids long. The CDR3, as DNA: TGCGCCAGCAGCTCCCGGACAGGGTCCAACTCTGGGGCCAACGTCCTGACTTTC. Its translation: CASSSRTGSNSGANVLTF.

This clone was counted a single time. The genes are TRBV7-9 and TRBJ2-1, with D tentatively TRBD2 (6 bases). The CDR3 sequence is 14 residues long. Deletions cut 1 base from V and 5 bases from J, with 9 bases between. The germline V gene has CDR1 SEHNR and CDR2 FQNEAQ (reference sequence). CDR3 region: CASSLEGLHNEQFF. Here the CDR3 DNA reads TGTGCCAGCAGCTTAGAAGGACTACACAATGAGCAGTTCTTC.

The V call is TRBV18, the J call TRBJ1-2, with 8 bases aligning to TRBD1. Germline V lookup: CDR1 KGHSH, CDR2 LQKENI. V trimming: 4 bases; J trimming: 5 bases; junction bases outside the gene matches: 15. CDR3 length: 17 residues. CDR3 loop: CASSRSSVQGAGYGYTF. For the CDR3, the DNA is TGTGCCAGCTCACGCTCAAGTGTCCAGGGGGCTGGGTATGGCTACACCTTC.

CDR3 DNA: TGTGCCAGCAGCCCCCCGCCCGGAGCGAACAATGAGCAGTTCTTC. This encodes CASSPPPGANNEQFF. The chain has TRBV5-4 and TRBJ2-1; D is unresolved. Between the trimmed V and J ends, which lost 4 bases and 5 bases, there was a span of 16 bases. This CDR3 region has 15 residues. Germline lookup yields CDR1 SGHNT and CDR2 YYREEE (reference sequence).

The J gene is TRBJ1-1, the V gene TRBV12-3 or TRBV12-4, with TRBD1 as a possible D gene (6 bases). V shed 6 bases and J shed 11 bases, with 19 bases lying between them. CDR3 length: 13 amino acids. The CDR3 spells CASRTRGTNEAFF. CDR3 bases: TGTGCCAGCAGAACAAGGGGGACAAATGAGGCTTTCTTT.

The rearrangement links TRBV10-3 to TRBJ2-7; 8 bases agree with TRBD1. From germline, CDR1 is ENHRY and CDR2 SYGVKD. This CDR3 has 13 amino acids. The junction had 10 bases not matched to a gene; V was cut back by 10 bases and J by 5 bases. CDR3 coding DNA: TGTGCCACCCGGACAGGGTTAAGGGACGAGCAGTACTTC. This translates into CATRTGLRDEQYF.

The V gene is TRBV5-5, the J gene TRBJ2-2, with 7 bases matching TRBD2. Per germline, CDR1 SGHKS and CDR2 YYEKEE (reference sequence). Trimming took 0 bases from V and 4 from J; bases not matched to a gene: 6. The CDR3 totals 16 residues. The CDR3 bases are TGTGCCAGCAGCTTGGTGCTAAGCGGGGCCACCGGGGAGCTGTTTTTT. Translated, it gives CASSLVLSGATGELFF.